Listed below are T cell receptor beta chains from one sample, sequenced in a study of beta chain features in type 1 diabetes. Produced via immunoSEQ multiplex PCR; TCRdb's table is partial and in-frame only. The repertoire holds 640,000 or so clones, roughly an eighth seen once, with 0.022% in the top ten. Sequencing was done on a sample of naive CD4+ T cells from blood. Receptor source: a man between 18 and 35 years old with type 1 diabetes. The CDR3 runs from the conserved cysteine through the conserved F or W. The D gene is left open where the match is weak. Only part of the rows carry a size: once, few, many, or a class if the clone is expanded.

d_call: .
v_call: TRBV19
cdr3_length: 17
clone_size: .
j_call: TRBJ1-5
cdr3_aa: CASSTGIDPSGNQPQHF
cdr3_nt: TGTGCCAGTAGTACAGGAATAGACCCTTCGGGCAATCAGCCCCAGCATTTT

d_call: .
v_call: TRBV18
cdr3_length: 13
clone_size: few
j_call: TRBJ1-2
cdr3_aa: CASSPSDSYGYTF
cdr3_nt: TGTGCCAGCTCACCTTCCGACAGCTATGGCTACACCTTC

d_call: .
v_call: TRBV11-2
cdr3_length: 14
clone_size: .
j_call: TRBJ1-1
cdr3_aa: CASTEGGAGTEAFF
cdr3_nt: TGTGCCAGCACTGAGGGGGGTGCGGGCACTGAAGCTTTCTTT

d_call: .
v_call: TRBV18
cdr3_length: 14
clone_size: .
j_call: TRBJ1-1
cdr3_aa: CASSRTGFDTEAFF
cdr3_nt: TGTGCCAGCTCACGTACAGGGTTTGACACTGAAGCTTTCTTT

d_call: .
v_call: TRBV30
cdr3_length: 14
clone_size: .
j_call: TRBJ1-6
cdr3_aa: CAWKTGTYNSPLHF
cdr3_nt: TGTGCCTGGAAAACCGGGACCTACAATTCACCCCTCCACTTT

d_call: .
v_call: TRBV7-9
cdr3_length: 13
clone_size: .
j_call: TRBJ2-3
cdr3_aa: CASSSLLPDTQYF
cdr3_nt: TGTGCCAGCAGCTCCCTTCTCCCAGATACGCAGTATTTT

d_call: .
v_call: TRBV29-1
cdr3_length: 17
clone_size: .
j_call: TRBJ2-3
cdr3_aa: CSVDPTDPYLGGDTQYF
cdr3_nt: TGCAGCGTTGACCCGACGGACCCCTACCTCGGGGGAGATACGCAGTATTTT

d_call: .
v_call: TRBV29-1
cdr3_length: 13
clone_size: few
j_call: TRBJ1-4
cdr3_aa: CSVVWATNEKLFF
cdr3_nt: TGCAGCGTTGTATGGGCAACTAATGAAAAACTGTTTTTT

d_call: .
v_call: TRBV11-1
cdr3_length: 13
clone_size: few
j_call: TRBJ1-1
cdr3_aa: CASSGTVNTEAFF
cdr3_nt: TGTGCCAGCAGCGGGACGGTGAACACTGAAGCTTTCTTT

d_call: TRBD1
v_call: TRBV11-2
cdr3_length: 19
clone_size: .
j_call: TRBJ1-3
cdr3_aa: CASSFRRDRDSSSGNTIYF
cdr3_nt: TGTGCCAGCAGCTTCCGCCGGGACAGGGATTCGAGCTCTGGAAACACCATATATTTT

d_call: .
v_call: TRBV30
cdr3_length: 12
clone_size: .
j_call: TRBJ1-2
cdr3_aa: CAWSIGGGGYTF
cdr3_nt: TGTGCCTGGTCGATCGGGGGCGGTGGCTACACCTTC

d_call: TRBD2
v_call: TRBV30
cdr3_length: 14
clone_size: .
j_call: TRBJ2-3
cdr3_aa: CAFSLAGTSGTQYF
cdr3_nt: TGTGCCTTCTCCTTGGCAGGGACTAGCGGGACGCAGTATTTT

d_call: .
v_call: TRBV27
cdr3_length: 15
clone_size: .
j_call: TRBJ2-2
cdr3_aa: CASSVFGANTGELFF
cdr3_nt: TGTGCCAGCAGTGTCTTTGGGGCGAACACCGGGGAGCTGTTTTTT

d_call: .
v_call: TRBV2
cdr3_length: 14
clone_size: few
j_call: TRBJ2-2
cdr3_aa: CASGRDSNTGELFF
cdr3_nt: TGTGCCAGCGGTAGAGATTCGAACACCGGGGAGCTGTTTTTT

d_call: TRBD1
v_call: TRBV7-8
cdr3_length: 17
clone_size: .
j_call: TRBJ1-5
cdr3_aa: CASSPGTGHYSNQPQHF
cdr3_nt: TGTGCCAGCAGCCCGGGGACAGGCCATTATAGCAATCAGCCCCAGCATTTT

d_call: TRBD1
v_call: TRBV9
cdr3_length: 16
clone_size: few
j_call: TRBJ1-1
cdr3_aa: CASSVGTGQGGEEAFF
cdr3_nt: TGTGCCAGCAGCGTAGGGACGGGACAGGGTGGAGAAGAAGCTTTCTTT

d_call: .
v_call: TRBV7-2
cdr3_length: 13
clone_size: .
j_call: TRBJ2-3
cdr3_aa: CASSRRGSDTQYF
cdr3_nt: TGTGCCAGCAGCCGAAGGGGGTCAGATACGCAGTATTTT

d_call: TRBD2
v_call: TRBV5-4
cdr3_length: 16
clone_size: few
j_call: TRBJ2-3
cdr3_aa: CASSSYSGGLTDTQYF
cdr3_nt: TGTGCCAGCAGCTCCTACAGCGGGGGGTTGACAGATACGCAGTATTTT

d_call: .
v_call: TRBV2
cdr3_length: 16
clone_size: few
j_call: TRBJ1-5
cdr3_aa: CASSEALGYSNQPQHF
cdr3_nt: TGTGCCAGCAGTGAAGCGTTGGGGTATAGCAATCAGCCCCAGCATTTT

d_call: .
v_call: TRBV9
cdr3_length: 14
clone_size: .
j_call: TRBJ1-2
cdr3_aa: CASSVAGEPYGYTF
cdr3_nt: TGTGCCAGCAGCGTAGCTGGTGAACCCTATGGCTACACCTTC

d_call: TRBD1
v_call: TRBV5-1
cdr3_length: 15
clone_size: .
j_call: TRBJ2-2
cdr3_aa: CASSPRTGFTGELFF
cdr3_nt: TGCGCCAGCAGCCCCCGGACAGGGTTCACCGGGGAGCTGTTTTTT

d_call: TRBD2
v_call: TRBV5-1
cdr3_length: 15
clone_size: once
j_call: TRBJ2-1
cdr3_aa: CASSLGREGYNEQFF
cdr3_nt: TGCGCCAGCAGCTTGGGCAGGGAGGGGTACAATGAGCAGTTCTTC

d_call: TRBD1
v_call: TRBV4-2
cdr3_length: 17
clone_size: .
j_call: TRBJ1-1
cdr3_aa: CASSQAYTGGLNTEAFF
cdr3_nt: TGTGCCAGCAGCCAAGCTTACACAGGGGGCTTGAACACTGAAGCTTTCTTT

d_call: .
v_call: TRBV30
cdr3_length: 11
clone_size: .
j_call: TRBJ1-2
cdr3_aa: CAWSSHLGYTF
cdr3_nt: TGTGCCTGGAGTAGTCACTTGGGCTACACCTTC

d_call: .
v_call: TRBV9
cdr3_length: 15
clone_size: .
j_call: TRBJ2-3
cdr3_aa: CASSVAQGNTDTQYF
cdr3_nt: TGTGCCAGCAGCGTAGCACAGGGTAACACAGATACGCAGTATTTT

d_call: .
v_call: TRBV28
cdr3_length: 12
clone_size: .
j_call: TRBJ2-1
cdr3_aa: CASSTDSLAVFF
cdr3_nt: TGTGCCAGCAGTACGGACAGCCTGGCGGTGTTCTTC

d_call: .
v_call: TRBV30
cdr3_length: 14
clone_size: few
j_call: TRBJ1-1
cdr3_aa: CAWSPVAVGTEAFF
cdr3_nt: TGTGCCTGGAGTCCAGTAGCGGTTGGAACTGAAGCTTTCTTT

d_call: .
v_call: TRBV9
cdr3_length: 13
clone_size: few
j_call: TRBJ1-1
cdr3_aa: CASRAGMNTEAFF
cdr3_nt: TGTGCCAGCAGAGCAGGCATGAACACTGAAGCTTTCTTT